The rows below give T cell receptor beta chains drawn from one sample of a study of blood T cell repertoires in COVID-19. TCRdb keeps only in-frame clones here, not all; method: immunoSEQ multiplex PCR. The sample shows about 73,000 clones, roughly 80% of them seen only once. The specimen sequenced was peripheral blood. These receptors all come from a man aged 60-69 years with acute or convalescent COVID-19. Both conserved end residues are part of each CDR3. A D gene is named only where the DNA matches it firmly. Size values are once, few and many counts, or a class for expanded clones, and some rows have none.

TRBJ2-3 TRBD1 - TRBV5-1 CASSSFGQVTDTQYF TGCGCCAGCAGCTCCTTCGGACAGGTCACAGATACGCAGTATTTT
TRBJ2-1 - - TRBV6-1 CASSEALQGSRQFF TGTGCCAGCAGTGAAGCGCTTCAGGGGTCTCGGCAGTTCTTC
TRBJ2-7 TRBD2 - TRBV5-4 CASSNRLAGGSYEQYF TGTGCCAGCAGCAACCGACTAGCGGGAGGCTCCTACGAGCAGTACTTC
TRBJ1-1 - once TRBV6-5 CASSYSGGTEAFF TGTGCCAGCAGTTACTCCGGGGGGACTGAAGCTTTCTTT
TRBJ2-1 TRBD1 - TRBV25-1 CASNRDRDNEQFF TGTGCCAGCAACCGGGACAGGGACAATGAGCAGTTCTTC
TRBJ1-2 - - TRBV19 CASSNPNDRFYGYTF TGTGCCAGTAGTAACCCGAATGACAGGTTCTATGGCTACACCTTC
TRBJ2-1 TRBD2 - TRBV27 CASSLFGGEGGEQFF TGTGCCAGCAGTTTATTCGGGGGGGAGGGCGGTGAGCAGTTCTTC
TRBJ2-7 TRBD2 - TRBV2 CASSPRGLAGVNEQYF TGTGCCAGCAGCCCGAGGGGGCTAGCGGGAGTTAACGAGCAGTACTTC
TRBJ2-1 - - TRBV18 CASSPIIEEPGYNEQFF TGTGCCAGCTCACCAATTATTGAGGAACCGGGGTACAATGAGCAGTTCTTC
TRBJ1-2 - - TRBV29-1 CSVGGTGQTLYGYTF TGCAGCGTTGGGGGGACGGGACAAACTCTCTATGGCTACACCTTC
TRBJ2-3 TRBD1 - TRBV3-1/TRBV3-2 CASSQGTGGADTQYF TGTGCCAGCAGCCAAGGGACAGGGGGCGCAGATACGCAGTATTTT
TRBJ1-2 TRBD1 - TRBV10-1 CASSAGTGQGYTF TGCGCCAGCAGCGCCGGGACAGGCCAAGGCTACACCTTC
TRBJ2-3 TRBD2 - TRBV5-1 CASTTSGGTDTQYF TGCGCCAGCACAACTAGCGGAGGCACAGATACGCAGTATTTT
TRBJ1-1 - - TRBV18 CASSGNAGGNTEAFF TGTGCCAGCTCTGGTAACGCGGGCGGGAACACTGAAGCTTTCTTT
TRBJ2-3 TRBD2 - TRBV5-1 CASQREGPPDTQYF TGCGCCTCCCAGCGGGAGGGCCCCCCAGATACGCAGTATTTT
TRBJ2-5 TRBD2 - TRBV24-1 CATSLTGLGEETQYF TGTGCCACCAGTCTCACGGGACTAGGGGAAGAGACCCAGTACTTC
TRBJ2-7 TRBD1 once TRBV7-3 CASSLDRGRTYEQYF TGTGCCAGCAGCCTAGACAGGGGGCGCACCTACGAGCAGTACTTC
TRBJ2-5 - - TRBV7-9 CASSFGLGSQETQYF TGTGCCAGCAGCTTCGGTCTGGGCAGCCAAGAGACCCAGTACTTC
TRBJ1-1 TRBD1 - TRBV28 CASSPGDRGPEAFF TGTGCCAGCAGTCCCGGGGACAGGGGCCCCGAAGCTTTCTTT
TRBJ2-1 TRBD2 - TRBV3-1/TRBV3-2 CASSQVRTSYHNEQFF TGTGCCAGCAGCCAAGTACGGACTAGCTACCACAATGAGCAGTTCTTC
TRBJ1-2 - once TRBV13 CASSLRGGGYTF TGTGCCAGCAGCTTAAGGGGAGGCGGCTACACCTTC
TRBJ2-1 - - TRBV4-2 CASSQDSFSYNEQFF TGTGCCAGCAGCCAAGACTCCTTCTCCTACAATGAGCAGTTCTTC
TRBJ2-2 TRBD1 - TRBV27 CASSDGFRDSGYPGELFF TGTGCCAGCAGTGATGGCTTCCGGGACAGTGGTTACCCCGGGGAGCTGTTTTTT
TRBJ2-5 TRBD2 - TRBV7-9 CASSSPTSGGREETQYF TGTGCCAGCAGCTCACCCACCAGCGGGGGCAGGGAAGAGACCCAGTACTTC
TRBJ2-7 - - TRBV5-1 CASSFGGNSYEQYF TGCGCCAGCAGCTTCGGCGGGAACTCCTACGAGCAGTACTTC
TRBJ1-5 - few TRBV3-1/TRBV3-2 CASSQDAVGGQPQHF TGTGCCAGCAGCCAAGATGCTGTGGGAGGTCAGCCCCAGCATTTT
TRBJ2-3 TRBD2 - TRBV5-1 CASSLSSGGTDTQYF TGCGCCAGCAGCTTGAGTAGCGGGGGGACAGATACGCAGTATTTT
TRBJ1-2 TRBD1 few TRBV12-3/TRBV12-4 CASSLGQGGYTF TGTGCCAGCAGTCTCGGACAGGGTGGCTACACCTTC
TRBJ2-7 TRBD2 few TRBV4-1 CASSQERGFRDGSYEQYF TGCGCCAGCAGCCAGGAGCGGGGCTTCCGGGACGGGTCCTACGAGCAGTACTTC
TRBJ1-4 - medium-sized TRBV7-9 CASSLDSNEKLFF TGTGCCAGCAGCTTAGATAGTAATGAAAAACTGTTTTTT
TRBJ2-7 - - TRBV6-6 CASSPLQRQLPYEQYF TGTGCCAGCAGTCCCCTTCAGAGGCAGTTACCCTACGAGCAGTACTTC
TRBJ2-3 - once TRBV9 CASSVGQATDTQYF TGTGCCAGCAGCGTAGGACAGGCCACAGATACGCAGTATTTT
TRBJ1-1 TRBD1 - TRBV7-2 CASSLEGGRSEAFF TGTGCCAGCAGCTTGGAAGGGGGCAGGAGTGAAGCTTTCTTT
TRBJ1-1 - once TRBV30 CAWSVSRNTEAFF TGTGCCTGGAGTGTATCCCGGAACACTGAAGCTTTCTTT
TRBJ2-7 - - TRBV7-3 CASSLGRTYEQYF TGTGCCAGCAGCTTAGGCAGAACCTACGAGCAGTACTTC
TRBJ2-3 - - TRBV6-1 CASSVGEVTSTDTQYF TGTGCCAGCAGTGTCGGGGAGGTAACTAGCACAGATACGCAGTATTTT
TRBJ1-1 - - TRBV6-2/TRBV6-3 CASSYAGGGGTEAFF TGTGCCAGCAGTTACGCCGGGGGAGGAGGGACTGAAGCTTTCTTT
TRBJ1-2 TRBD1 once TRBV4-2 CASSQDTPRTGGNGYTF TGTGCCAGCAGCCAAGACACTCCCCGGACAGGTGGGAATGGCTACACCTTC
TRBJ1-2 - few TRBV5-4 CASSLVPANYGYTF TGTGCCAGCAGCTTGGTTCCAGCTAACTATGGCTACACCTTC
TRBJ2-2 - few TRBV18 CASSPLGDRNSRTGELFF TGTGCCAGCTCGCCTCTCGGCGACAGGAACTCGCGCACCGGGGAGCTGTTTTTT
TRBJ1-1 - - TRBV19 CASSIDGGNTEAFF TGTGCCAGTAGTATAGATGGAGGGAACACTGAAGCTTTCTTT
TRBJ1-5 - few TRBV12-3/TRBV12-4 CASSLGVDQPQHF TGTGCCAGCAGTTTAGGCGTGGATCAGCCCCAGCATTTT
TRBJ2-7 TRBD2 - TRBV25-1 CASSETSEAYEQYF TGTGCCAGCAGTGAAACTAGCGAGGCCTACGAGCAGTACTTC